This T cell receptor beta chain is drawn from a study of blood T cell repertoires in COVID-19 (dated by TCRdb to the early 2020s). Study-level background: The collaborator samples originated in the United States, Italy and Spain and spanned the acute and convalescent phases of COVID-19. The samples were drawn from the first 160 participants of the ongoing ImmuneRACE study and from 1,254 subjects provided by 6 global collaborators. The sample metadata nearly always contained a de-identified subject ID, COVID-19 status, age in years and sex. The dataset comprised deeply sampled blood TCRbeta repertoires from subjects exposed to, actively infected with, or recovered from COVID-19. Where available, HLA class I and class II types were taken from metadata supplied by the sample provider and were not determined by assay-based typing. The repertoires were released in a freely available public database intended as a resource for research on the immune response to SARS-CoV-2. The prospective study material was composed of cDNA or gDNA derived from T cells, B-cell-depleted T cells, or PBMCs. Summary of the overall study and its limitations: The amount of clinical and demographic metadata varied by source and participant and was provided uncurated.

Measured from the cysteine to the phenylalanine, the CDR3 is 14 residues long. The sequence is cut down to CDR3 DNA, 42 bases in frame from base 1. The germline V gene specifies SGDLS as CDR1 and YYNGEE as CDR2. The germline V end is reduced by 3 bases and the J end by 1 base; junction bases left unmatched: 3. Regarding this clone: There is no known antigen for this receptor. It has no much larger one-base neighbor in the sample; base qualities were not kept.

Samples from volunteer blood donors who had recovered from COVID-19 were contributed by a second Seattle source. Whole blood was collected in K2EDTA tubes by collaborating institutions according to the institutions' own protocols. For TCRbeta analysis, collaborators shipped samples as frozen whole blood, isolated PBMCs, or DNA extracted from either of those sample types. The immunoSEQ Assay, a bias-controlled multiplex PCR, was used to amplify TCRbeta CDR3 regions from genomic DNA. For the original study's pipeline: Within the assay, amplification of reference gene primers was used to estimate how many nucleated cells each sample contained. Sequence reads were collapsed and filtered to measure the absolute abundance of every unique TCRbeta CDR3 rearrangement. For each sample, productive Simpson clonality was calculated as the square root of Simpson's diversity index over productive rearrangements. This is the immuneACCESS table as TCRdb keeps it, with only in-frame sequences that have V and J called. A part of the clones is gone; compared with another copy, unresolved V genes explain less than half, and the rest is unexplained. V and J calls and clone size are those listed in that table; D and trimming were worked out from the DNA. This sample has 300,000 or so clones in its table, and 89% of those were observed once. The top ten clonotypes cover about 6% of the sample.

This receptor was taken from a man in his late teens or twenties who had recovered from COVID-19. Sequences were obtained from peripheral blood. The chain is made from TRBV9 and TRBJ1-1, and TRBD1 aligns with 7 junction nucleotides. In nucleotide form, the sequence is TGTGCCAGCAGCGCGAGGGACAGGAACACTGAAGCTTTCTTT. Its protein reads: CASSARDRNTEAFF. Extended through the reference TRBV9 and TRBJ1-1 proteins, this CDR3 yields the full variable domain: DSGVTQTPKHLITATGQRVTLRCSPRSGDLSVYWYQQSLDQGLQFLIQYYNGEERAKGNILERFSAQQFPDLHSELNLSSLELGDSALYFCASSARDRNTEAFFGQGTRLTVV.